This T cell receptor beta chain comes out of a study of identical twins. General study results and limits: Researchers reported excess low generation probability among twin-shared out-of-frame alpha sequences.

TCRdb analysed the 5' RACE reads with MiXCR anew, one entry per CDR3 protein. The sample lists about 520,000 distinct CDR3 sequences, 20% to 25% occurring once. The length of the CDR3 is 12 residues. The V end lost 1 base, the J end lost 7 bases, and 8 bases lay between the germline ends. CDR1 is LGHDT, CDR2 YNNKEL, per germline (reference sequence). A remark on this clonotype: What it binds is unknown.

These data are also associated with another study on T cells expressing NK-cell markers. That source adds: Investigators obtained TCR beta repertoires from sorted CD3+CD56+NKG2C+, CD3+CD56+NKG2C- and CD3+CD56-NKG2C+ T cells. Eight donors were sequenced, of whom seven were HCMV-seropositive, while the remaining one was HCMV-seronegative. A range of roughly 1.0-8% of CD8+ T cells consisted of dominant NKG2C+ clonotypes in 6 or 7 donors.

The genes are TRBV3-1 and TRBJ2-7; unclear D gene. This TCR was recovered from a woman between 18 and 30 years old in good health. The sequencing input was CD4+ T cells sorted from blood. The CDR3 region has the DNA TGTGCCAGCAGCCAAGCTAGAGTGGAGCAGTACTTC. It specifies CASSQARVEQYF.